The clone carrying this T cell receptor gamma chain was seen a handful of times. Antigen: not known. The sample originates from a study of Vδ1+ human thymocytes. Study observations and caveats: Thymic TRG and TRD repertoires appeared highly polyclonal.

The template was reverse-transcribed extracted RNA. CDR3 amplicons came from multiplex PCR with pooled V-gene forward and constant-region reverse primers. TCRdb re-called the multiplex PCR reads through CATT. Of around 12,000 gamma-chain clones in the sample, about 40% were seen once. The germline gives CDR1 GITISATS, CDR2 ISYDGTV (reference sequence). V shed 2 bases and J 7 bases; nucleotides not matched to a gene: 17. This CDR3 has 16 residues. Between roughly 97% and 99.6% of sorted thymocytes were Vdelta1+. The source of this sequence is a boy under three years old who had congenital heart surgery. This chain connects TRGV9 to TRGJ1 or TRGJ2. The sample was Vdelta1+ gamma-delta thymocytes from the thymus. Subset given: FACS-sorted CD3+ TCRalphabeta- TCRVdelta1+ TCRVdelta2- thymocytes. CDR3 DNA sequence: TGTGCCTTGTGGGAGGCGGCCCTGGATTTGGGGTATAAGAAACTCTTT. This translates into CALWEAALDLGYKKLF.